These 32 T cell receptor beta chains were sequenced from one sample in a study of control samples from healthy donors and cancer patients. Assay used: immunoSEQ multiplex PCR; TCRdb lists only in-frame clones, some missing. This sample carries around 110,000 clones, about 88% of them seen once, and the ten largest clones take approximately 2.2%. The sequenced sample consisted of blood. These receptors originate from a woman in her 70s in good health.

The CDR3 spells CASSWDSSGANVLTF. The CDR3 DNA follows: TGTGCCAGCAGCTGGGACAGCTCTGGGGCCAACGTCCTGACTTTC. The chain employs TRBV7-2 and TRBJ2-6; the match to TRBD1 covers 7 bases. Trimming took 4 bases from V and 0 from J; bases not matched to a gene: 0. In germline, CDR1 is SGHTA, CDR2 FQGNSA. This CDR3 contains 15 residues.

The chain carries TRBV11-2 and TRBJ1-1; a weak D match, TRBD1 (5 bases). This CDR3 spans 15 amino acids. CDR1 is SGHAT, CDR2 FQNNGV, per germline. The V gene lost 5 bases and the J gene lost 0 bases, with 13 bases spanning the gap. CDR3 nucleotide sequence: TGTGCCAGCAGCCCGACAGAACAAGTGAACACTGAAGCTTTCTTT. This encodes CASSPTEQVNTEAFF. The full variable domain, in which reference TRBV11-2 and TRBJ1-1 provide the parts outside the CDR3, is EAGVAQSPRYKIIEKRQSVAFWCNPISGHATLYWYQQILGQGPKLLIQFQNNGVVDDSQLPKDRFSAERLKGVDSTLKIQPAKLEDSAVYLCASSPTEQVNTEAFFGQGTRLTVV.

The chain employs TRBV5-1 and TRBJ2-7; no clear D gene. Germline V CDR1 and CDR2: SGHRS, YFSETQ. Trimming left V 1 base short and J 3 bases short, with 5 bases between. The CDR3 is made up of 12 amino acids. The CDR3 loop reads CASSLIGYEQYF. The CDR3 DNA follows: TGCGCCAGCAGCTTGATTGGCTACGAGCAGTACTTC.

The CDR3 spells CASRPTLNTEAFF. CDR3 DNA: TGCGCCAGCAGACCGACACTGAACACTGAAGCTTTCTTT. The rearrangement uses TRBV10-1 and TRBJ1-1; no clear D. The CDR3 totals 13 residues. CDR1 and CDR2 from the germline V gene are WNHNN and SYGVQD (reference sequence). Trimming pared 6 bases from V and 0 bases from J, leaving 8 bases between.

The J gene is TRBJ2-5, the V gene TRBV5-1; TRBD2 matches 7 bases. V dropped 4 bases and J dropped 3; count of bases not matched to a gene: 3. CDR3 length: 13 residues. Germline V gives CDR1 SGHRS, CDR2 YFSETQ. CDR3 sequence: CASSRTREETQYF. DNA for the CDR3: TGCGCCAGCAGCCGGACTAGGGAAGAGACCCAGTACTTC.

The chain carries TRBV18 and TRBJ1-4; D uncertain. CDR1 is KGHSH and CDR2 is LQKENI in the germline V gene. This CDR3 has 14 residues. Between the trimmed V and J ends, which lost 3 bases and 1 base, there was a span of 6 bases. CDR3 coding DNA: TGTGCCAGCTCACCGGTGGGAACTAATGAAAAACTGTTTTTT. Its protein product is CASSPVGTNEKLFF.

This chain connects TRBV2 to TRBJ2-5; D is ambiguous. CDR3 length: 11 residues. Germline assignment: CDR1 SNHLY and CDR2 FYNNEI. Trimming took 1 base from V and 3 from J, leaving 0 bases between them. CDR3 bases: TGTGCCAGCAGTGAAGAAGAGACCCAGTACTTC. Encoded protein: CASSEEETQYF. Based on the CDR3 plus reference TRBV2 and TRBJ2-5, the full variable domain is EPEVTQTPSHQVTQMGQEVILRCVPISNHLYFYWYRQILGQKVEFLVSFYNNEISEKSEIFDDQFSVERPDGSNFTLKIRSTKLEDSAMYFCASSEEETQYFGPGTRLLVL.

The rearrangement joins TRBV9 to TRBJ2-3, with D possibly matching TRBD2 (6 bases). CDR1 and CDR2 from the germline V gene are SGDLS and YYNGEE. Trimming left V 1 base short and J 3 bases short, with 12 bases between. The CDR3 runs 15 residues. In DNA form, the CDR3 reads TGTGCCAGCAGCGTATCACCCGGGGGTACAGATACGCAGTATTTT. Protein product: CASSVSPGGTDTQYF.

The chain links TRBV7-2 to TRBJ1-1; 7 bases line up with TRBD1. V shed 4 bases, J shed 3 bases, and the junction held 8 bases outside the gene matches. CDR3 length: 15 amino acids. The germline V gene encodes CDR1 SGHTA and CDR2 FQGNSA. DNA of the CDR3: TGTGCCAGCAGCTCTCGACAGGGTCCGGACACTGAAGCTTTCTTT. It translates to CASSSRQGPDTEAFF.

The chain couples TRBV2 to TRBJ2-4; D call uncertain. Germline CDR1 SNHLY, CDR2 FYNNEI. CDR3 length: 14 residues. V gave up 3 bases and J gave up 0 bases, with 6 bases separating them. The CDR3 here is CASSDHGAKNIQYF. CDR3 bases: TGTGCCAGCAGTGACCATGGAGCCAAAAACATTCAGTACTTC.

Here the CDR3 reads CASDRTGGPSSYNEQFF. The CDR3 DNA reads as TGTGCCAGCGACCGAACCGGGGGGCCGAGCTCCTACAATGAGCAGTTCTTC. The V and J genes are TRBV9 and TRBJ2-1; a possible D gene is TRBD2 (7 bases). Germline CDR1 is SGDLS and CDR2 is YYNGEE. The ends were cut back, 7 bases at V and 0 bases at J, with 20 bases in the middle. The CDR3 sequence is 17 residues long. The whole variable domain, remainder taken from reference TRBV9 and TRBJ2-1, is DSGVTQTPKHLITATGQRVTLRCSPRSGDLSVYWYQQSLDQGLQFLIQYYNGEERAKGNILERFSAQQFPDLHSELNLSSLELGDSALYFCASDRTGGPSSYNEQFFGPGTRLTVL.

The CDR3 region is CSASEFVTAIGHGYTF. The CDR3, as DNA: TGCAGTGCTAGTGAGTTTGTTACAGCCATTGGCCATGGCTACACCTTC. The chain uses TRBV20-1 and TRBJ1-2, with no clear D. V dropped 3 bases and J dropped 6 bases, with 23 bases sitting between them. The CDR3 loop spans 16 amino acids. CDR1 is DFQATT, CDR2 SNEGSKA, per germline (reference sequence).

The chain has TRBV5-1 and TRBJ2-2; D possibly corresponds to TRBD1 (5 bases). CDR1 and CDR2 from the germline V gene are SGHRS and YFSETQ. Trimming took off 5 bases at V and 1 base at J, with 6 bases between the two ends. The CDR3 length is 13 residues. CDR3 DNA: TGCGCCAGCAGAGGGGAGAACACCGGGGAGCTGTTTTTT. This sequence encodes CASRGENTGELFF.

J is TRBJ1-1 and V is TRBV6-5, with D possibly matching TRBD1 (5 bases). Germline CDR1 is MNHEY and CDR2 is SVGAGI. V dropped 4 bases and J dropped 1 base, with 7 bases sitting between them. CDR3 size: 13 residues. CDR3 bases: TGTGCCAGCAGTTTCGGGGGGAACACTGAAGCTTTCTTT. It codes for CASSFGGNTEAFF.

The CDR3, as DNA: TGTGCCAGCAGCTCCAAGACAGACAACTATGGCTACACCTTC. Amino acid sequence: CASSSKTDNYGYTF. The chain employs TRBV7-2 and TRBJ1-2; maybe TRBD1 (5 bases). V was trimmed by 4 bases and J by 2 bases, leaving 11 bases between them. This CDR3 spans 14 amino acids. Germline V gives CDR1 SGHTA, CDR2 FQGNSA. The whole variable domain, remainder taken from reference TRBV7-2 and TRBJ1-2, is GAGVSQSPSNKVTEKGKDVELRCDPISGHTALYWYRQSLGQGLEFLIYFQGNSAPDKSGLPSDRFSAERTGGSVSTLTIQRTQQEDSAVYLCASSSKTDNYGYTFGSGTRLTVV.

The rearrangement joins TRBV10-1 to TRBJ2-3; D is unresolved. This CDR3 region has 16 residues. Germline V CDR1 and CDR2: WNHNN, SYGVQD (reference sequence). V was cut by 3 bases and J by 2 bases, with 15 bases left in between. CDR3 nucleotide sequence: TGCGCCAGCAGTGATTGGACGACCCTAGACACAGATACGCAGTATTTT. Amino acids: CASSDWTTLDTDTQYF.

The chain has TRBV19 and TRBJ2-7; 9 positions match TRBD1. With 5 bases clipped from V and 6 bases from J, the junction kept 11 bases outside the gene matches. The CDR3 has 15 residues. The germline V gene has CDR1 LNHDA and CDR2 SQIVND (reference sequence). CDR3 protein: CASSPTGTGYGEQYF. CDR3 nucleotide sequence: TGTGCCAGTAGTCCCACCGGGACAGGGTATGGCGAGCAGTACTTC.

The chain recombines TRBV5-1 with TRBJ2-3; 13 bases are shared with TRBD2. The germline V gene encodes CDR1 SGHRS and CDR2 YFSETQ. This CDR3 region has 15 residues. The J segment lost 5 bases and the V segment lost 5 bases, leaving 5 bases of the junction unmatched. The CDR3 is CASSSGLAGVDTQYF. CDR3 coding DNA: TGCGCCAGCAGTTCCGGACTAGCGGGGGTAGATACGCAGTATTTT.

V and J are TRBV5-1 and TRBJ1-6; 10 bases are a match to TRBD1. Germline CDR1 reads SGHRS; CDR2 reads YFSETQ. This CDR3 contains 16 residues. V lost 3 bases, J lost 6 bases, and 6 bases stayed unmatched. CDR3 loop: CASSSPGTGANSPLHF. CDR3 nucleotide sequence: TGCGCCAGCAGCTCGCCCGGGACAGGGGCTAATTCACCCCTCCACTTT.

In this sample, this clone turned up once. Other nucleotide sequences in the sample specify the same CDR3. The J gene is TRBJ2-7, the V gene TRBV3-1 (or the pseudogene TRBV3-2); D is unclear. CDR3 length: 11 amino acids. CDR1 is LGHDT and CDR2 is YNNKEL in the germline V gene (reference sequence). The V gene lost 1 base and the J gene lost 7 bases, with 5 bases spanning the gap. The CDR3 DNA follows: TGTGCCAGCAGCCAAGTTGGGGAGCAGTACTTC. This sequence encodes CASSQVGEQYF.

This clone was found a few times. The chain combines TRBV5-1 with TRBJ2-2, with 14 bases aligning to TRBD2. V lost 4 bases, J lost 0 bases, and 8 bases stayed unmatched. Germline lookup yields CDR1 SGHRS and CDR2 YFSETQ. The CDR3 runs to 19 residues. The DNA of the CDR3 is TGCGCCAGCAGCATACCGGGACTAGCGGGGGCCACGAACACCGGGGAGCTGTTTTTT. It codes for CASSIPGLAGATNTGELFF. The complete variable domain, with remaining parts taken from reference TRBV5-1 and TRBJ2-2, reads KAGVTQTPRYLIKTRGQQVTLSCSPISGHRSVSWYQQTPGQGLQFLFEYFSETQRNKGNFPGRFSGRQFSNSRSEMNVSTLELGDSALYLCASSIPGLAGATNTGELFFGEGSRLTVL.

This CDR3 reads CASSFSPVNSPLHF. The CDR3 nucleotides are TGTGCCAGCAGCTTTAGTCCGGTGAATTCACCCCTCCACTTT. The chain couples TRBV11-2 to TRBJ1-6, with unresolved D. Trimming pared 3 bases from V and 7 bases from J, leaving 10 bases between. CDR1 and CDR2 from the germline V gene are SGHAT and FQNNGV. This CDR3 contains 14 residues.

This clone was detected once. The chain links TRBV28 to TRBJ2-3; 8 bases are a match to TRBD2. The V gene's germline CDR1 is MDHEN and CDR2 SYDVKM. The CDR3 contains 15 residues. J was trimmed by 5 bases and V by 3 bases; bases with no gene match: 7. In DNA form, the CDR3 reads TGTGCCAGCAGTTTCGCCGGGGGGGAGATAGATACGCAGTATTTT. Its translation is CASSFAGGEIDTQYF.

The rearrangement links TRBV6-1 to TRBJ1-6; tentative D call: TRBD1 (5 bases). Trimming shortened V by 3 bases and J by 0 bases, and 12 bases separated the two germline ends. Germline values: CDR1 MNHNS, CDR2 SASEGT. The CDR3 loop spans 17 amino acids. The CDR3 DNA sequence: TGTGCCAGCAGTGAGGGACCGTTGAGCTCCTATAATTCACCCCTCCACTTT. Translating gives CASSEGPLSSYNSPLHF.

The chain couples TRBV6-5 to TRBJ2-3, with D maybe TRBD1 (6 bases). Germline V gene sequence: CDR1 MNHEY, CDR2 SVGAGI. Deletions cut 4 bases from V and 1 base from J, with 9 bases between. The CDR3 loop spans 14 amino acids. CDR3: CASSLGGGTDTQYF. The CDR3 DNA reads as TGTGCCAGCAGTTTAGGGGGAGGCACAGATACGCAGTATTTT.

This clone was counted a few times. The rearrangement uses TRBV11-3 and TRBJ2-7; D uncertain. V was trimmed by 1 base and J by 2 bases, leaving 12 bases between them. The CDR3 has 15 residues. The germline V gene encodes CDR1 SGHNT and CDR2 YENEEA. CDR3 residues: CASSLGGGPTYEQYF. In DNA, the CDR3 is TGTGCCAGCAGCTTAGGAGGCGGACCTACCTACGAGCAGTACTTC.

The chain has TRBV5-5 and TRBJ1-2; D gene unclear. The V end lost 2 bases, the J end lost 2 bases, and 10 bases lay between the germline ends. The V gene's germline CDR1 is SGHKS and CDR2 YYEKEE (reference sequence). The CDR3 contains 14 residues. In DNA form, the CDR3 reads TGTGCCAGCAGCTTTGTTTTAGAAAACTATGGCTACACCTTC. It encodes CASSFVLENYGYTF.

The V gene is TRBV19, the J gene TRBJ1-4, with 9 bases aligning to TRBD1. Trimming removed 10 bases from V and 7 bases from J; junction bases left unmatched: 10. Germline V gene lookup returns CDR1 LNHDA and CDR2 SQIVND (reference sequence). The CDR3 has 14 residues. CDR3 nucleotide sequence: TGTGCCACCGGGGGGGGACAGGGCATTGAAAAACTGTTTTTT. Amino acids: CATGGGQGIEKLFF. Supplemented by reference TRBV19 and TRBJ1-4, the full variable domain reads DGGITQSPKYLFRKEGQNVTLSCEQNLNHDAMYWYRQDPGQGLRLIYYSQIVNDFQKGDIAEGYSVSREKKESFPLTVTSAQKNPTAFYLCATGGGQGIEKLFFGSGTQLSVL.

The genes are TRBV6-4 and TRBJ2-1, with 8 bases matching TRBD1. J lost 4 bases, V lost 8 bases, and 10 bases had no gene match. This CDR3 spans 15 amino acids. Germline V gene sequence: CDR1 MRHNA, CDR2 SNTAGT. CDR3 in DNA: TGTGCCAGCGCCCTCGACAGGGGCCAATACAATGAGCAGTTCTTC. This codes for CASALDRGQYNEQFF.

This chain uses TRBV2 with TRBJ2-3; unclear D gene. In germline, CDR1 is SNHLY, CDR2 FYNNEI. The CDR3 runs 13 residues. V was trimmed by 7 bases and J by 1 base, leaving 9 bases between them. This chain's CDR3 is CASNGDGTDTQYF. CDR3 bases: TGTGCCAGCAATGGAGACGGCACAGATACGCAGTATTTT.

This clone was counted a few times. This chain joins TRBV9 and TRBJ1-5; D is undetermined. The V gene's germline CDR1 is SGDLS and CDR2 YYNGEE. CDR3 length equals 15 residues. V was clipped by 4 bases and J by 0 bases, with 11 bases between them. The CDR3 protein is CASSLTDYSNQPQHF. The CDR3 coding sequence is TGTGCCAGCAGCCTGACCGATTATAGCAATCAGCCCCAGCATTTT.

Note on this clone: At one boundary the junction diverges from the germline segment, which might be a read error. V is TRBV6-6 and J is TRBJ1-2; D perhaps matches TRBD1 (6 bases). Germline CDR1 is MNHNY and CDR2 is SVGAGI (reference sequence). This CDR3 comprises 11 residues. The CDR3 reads CASNRLGAPAF. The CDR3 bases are TGTGCCAGCAATAGACTGGGGGCGCCCGCCTTC.